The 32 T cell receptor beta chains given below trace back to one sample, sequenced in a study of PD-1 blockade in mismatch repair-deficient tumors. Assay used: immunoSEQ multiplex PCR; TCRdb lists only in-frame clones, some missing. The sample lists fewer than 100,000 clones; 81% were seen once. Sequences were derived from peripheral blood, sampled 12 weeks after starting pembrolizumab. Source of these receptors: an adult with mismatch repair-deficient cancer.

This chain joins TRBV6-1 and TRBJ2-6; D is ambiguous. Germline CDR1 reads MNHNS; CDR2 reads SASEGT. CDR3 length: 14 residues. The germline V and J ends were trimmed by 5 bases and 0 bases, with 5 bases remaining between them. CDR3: CASSPGSGANVLTF. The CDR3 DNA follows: TGTGCCAGCAGTCCAGGCTCTGGGGCCAACGTCCTGACTTTC.

CDR3 DNA: TGTGCCAGCAGTGAAAGTAGGACTAACTATGGCTACACCTTC. Translation gives CASSESRTNYGYTF. V is TRBV6-1 and J is TRBJ1-2; no clear D. The V end lost 2 bases, the J end lost 0 bases, and 7 bases lay between the germline ends. Per germline, CDR1 MNHNS and CDR2 SASEGT. The CDR3 consists of 14 residues.

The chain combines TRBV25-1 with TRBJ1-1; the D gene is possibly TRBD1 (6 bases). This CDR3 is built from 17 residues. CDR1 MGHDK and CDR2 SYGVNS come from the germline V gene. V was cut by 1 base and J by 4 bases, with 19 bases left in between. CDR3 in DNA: TGTGCCAGCAGTGAATCCGGGACACCACGACGTAGCACTGAAGCTTTCTTT. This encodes CASSESGTPRRSTEAFF.

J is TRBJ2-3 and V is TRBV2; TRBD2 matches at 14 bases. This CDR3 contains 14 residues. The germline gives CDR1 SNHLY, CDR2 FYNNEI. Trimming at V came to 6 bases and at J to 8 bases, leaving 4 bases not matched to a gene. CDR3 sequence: CASRGTSGSGTQYF. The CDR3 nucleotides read TGTGCCAGCAGGGGGACTAGCGGGAGTGGTACGCAGTATTTT.

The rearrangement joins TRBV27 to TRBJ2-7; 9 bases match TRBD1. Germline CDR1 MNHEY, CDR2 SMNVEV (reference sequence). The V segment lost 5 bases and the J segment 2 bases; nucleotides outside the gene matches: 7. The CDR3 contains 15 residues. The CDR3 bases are TGTGCCAGCAGTACCGGGACAGGGTCCGCCTACGAGCAGTACTTC. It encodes CASSTGTGSAYEQYF.

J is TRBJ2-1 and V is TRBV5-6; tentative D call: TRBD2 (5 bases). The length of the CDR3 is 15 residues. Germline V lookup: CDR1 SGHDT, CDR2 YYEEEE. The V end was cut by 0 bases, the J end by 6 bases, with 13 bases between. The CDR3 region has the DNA TGTGCCAGCAGCTTGGCCCAACTAGTCTCCAATGAGCAGTTCTTC. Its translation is CASSLAQLVSNEQFF.

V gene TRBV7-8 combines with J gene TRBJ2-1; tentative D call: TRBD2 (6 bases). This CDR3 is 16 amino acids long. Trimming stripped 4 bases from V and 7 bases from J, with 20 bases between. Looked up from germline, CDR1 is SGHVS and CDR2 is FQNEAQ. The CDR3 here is CASSSKDYLGVNEQFF. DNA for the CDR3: TGTGCCAGCAGCTCTAAGGACTACCTGGGGGTGAATGAGCAGTTCTTC.

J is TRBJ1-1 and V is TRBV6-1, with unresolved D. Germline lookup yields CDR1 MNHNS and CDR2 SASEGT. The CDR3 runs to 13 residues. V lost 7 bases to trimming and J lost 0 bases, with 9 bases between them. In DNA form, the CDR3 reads TGTGCCAGCATTGTGGAATTGAACACTGAAGCTTTCTTT. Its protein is CASIVELNTEAFF.

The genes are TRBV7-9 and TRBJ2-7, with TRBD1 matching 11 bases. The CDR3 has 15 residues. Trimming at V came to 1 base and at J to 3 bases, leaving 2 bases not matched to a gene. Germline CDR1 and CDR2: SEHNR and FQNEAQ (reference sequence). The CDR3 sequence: CASSLDGTGGYEQYF. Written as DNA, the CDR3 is TGTGCCAGCAGCTTAGATGGGACAGGGGGCTACGAGCAGTACTTC.

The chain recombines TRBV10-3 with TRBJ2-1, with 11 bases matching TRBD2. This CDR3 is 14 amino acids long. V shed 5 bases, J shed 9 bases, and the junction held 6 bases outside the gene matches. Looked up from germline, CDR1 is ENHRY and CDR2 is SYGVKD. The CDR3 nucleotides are TGTGCCATCAGTTCACTAGCGGGAGTCACTGAGCAGTTCTTC. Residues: CAISSLAGVTEQFF.

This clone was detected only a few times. CDR3 nucleotides: TGTGCCAGCAGCCTTGGGCTAGCGGGGGACCACACCGGGGAGCTGTTTTTT. Translated: CASSLGLAGDHTGELFF. The genes are TRBV7-3 and TRBJ2-2, with TRBD2 matching 10 bases. Trimming cost V 5 bases and J 3 bases; bases outside gene matches: 9. Per germline, CDR1 SGHTA and CDR2 FQGTGA. This CDR3 comprises 17 residues.

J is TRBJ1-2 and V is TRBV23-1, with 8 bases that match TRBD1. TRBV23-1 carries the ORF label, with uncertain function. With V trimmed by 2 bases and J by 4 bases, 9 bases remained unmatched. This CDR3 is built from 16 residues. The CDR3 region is CASSQPTGQGIYGYTF. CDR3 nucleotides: TGCGCCAGCAGTCAACCGACCGGACAGGGCATCTATGGCTACACCTTC.

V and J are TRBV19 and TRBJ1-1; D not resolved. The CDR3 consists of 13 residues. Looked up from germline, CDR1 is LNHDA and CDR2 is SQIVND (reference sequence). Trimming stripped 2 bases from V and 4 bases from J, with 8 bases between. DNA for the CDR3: TGTGCCAGTAGTATAATCTCGGGCACTGAAGCTTTCTTT. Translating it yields CASSIISGTEAFF.

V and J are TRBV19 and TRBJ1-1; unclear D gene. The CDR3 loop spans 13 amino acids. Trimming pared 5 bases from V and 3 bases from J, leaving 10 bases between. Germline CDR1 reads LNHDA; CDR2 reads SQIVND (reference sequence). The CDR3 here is CASSVPAYTEAFF. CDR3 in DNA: TGTGCCAGTAGTGTCCCCGCGTACACTGAAGCTTTCTTT.

In DNA form, the CDR3 reads TGTGCCAGTAGTATGGGACAGGCCCCCGGGGAGCTGTTTTTT. Amino acid sequence: CASSMGQAPGELFF. The rearrangement uses TRBV19 and TRBJ2-2; 8 nucleotides match TRBD1. The CDR3 is 14 residues long. The V segment lost 3 bases and the J segment 6 bases; nucleotides outside the gene matches: 3. The germline CDR1 and CDR2 sequences are LNHDA and SQIVND (reference sequence).

The CDR3 bases are TGTGCCAGCAGGACACAGGGCCTCGAGCAGTACTTC. Encoded protein: CASRTQGLEQYF. The rearrangement links TRBV6-6 to TRBJ2-7, with D maybe TRBD1 (6 bases). Trimming shortened V by 6 bases and J by 6 bases, and 12 bases separated the two germline ends. The CDR3 totals 12 residues. Germline CDR1 reads MNHNY; CDR2 reads SVGAGI (reference sequence).

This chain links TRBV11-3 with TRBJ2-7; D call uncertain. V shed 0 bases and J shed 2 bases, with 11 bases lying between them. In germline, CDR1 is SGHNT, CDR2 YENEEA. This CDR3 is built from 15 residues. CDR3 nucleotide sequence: TGTGCCAGCAGCTTAGAAGCGAGTGATACCTACGAGCAGTACTTC. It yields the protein CASSLEASDTYEQYF.

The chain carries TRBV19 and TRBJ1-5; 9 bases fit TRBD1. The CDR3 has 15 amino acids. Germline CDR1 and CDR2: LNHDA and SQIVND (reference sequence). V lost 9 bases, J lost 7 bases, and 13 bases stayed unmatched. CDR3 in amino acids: CASSPMDRGKQPQHF. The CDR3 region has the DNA TGTGCCAGCAGCCCCATGGACAGGGGAAAACAGCCCCAGCATTTT.

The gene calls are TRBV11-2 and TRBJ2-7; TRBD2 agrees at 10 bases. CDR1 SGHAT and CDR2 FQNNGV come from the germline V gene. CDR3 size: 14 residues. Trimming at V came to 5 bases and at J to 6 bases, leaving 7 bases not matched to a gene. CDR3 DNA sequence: TGTGCCAGCAGCATCCCGGGACTAGCGCGCGAGCAGTACTTC. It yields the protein CASSIPGLAREQYF.

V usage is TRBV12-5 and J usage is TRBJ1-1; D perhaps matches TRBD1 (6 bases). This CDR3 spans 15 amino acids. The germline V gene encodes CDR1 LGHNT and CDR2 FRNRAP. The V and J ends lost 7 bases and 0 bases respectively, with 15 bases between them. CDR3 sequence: CASVKGGTLNTEAFF. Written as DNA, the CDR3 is TGTGCTAGTGTTAAGGGGGGGACACTGAACACTGAAGCTTTCTTT.

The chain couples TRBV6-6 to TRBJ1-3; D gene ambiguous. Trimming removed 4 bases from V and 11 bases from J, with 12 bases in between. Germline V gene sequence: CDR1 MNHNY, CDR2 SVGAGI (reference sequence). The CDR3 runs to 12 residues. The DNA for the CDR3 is TGTGCCAGCAGTTCAGGACTAGAGCCCATATATTTT. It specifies CASSSGLEPIYF.

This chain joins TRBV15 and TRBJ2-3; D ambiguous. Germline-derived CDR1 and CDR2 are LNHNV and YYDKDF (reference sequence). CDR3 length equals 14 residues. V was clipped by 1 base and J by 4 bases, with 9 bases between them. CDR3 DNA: TGTGCCACCAGCAGAGGCAGTGGGGCAGATACGCAGTATTTT. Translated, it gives CATSRGSGADTQYF. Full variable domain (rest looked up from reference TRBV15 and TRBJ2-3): DAMVIQNPRYQVTQFGKPVTLSCSQTLNHNVMYWYQQKSSQAPKLLFHYYDKDFNNEADTPDNFQSRRPNTSFCFLDIRSPGLGDTAMYLCATSRGSGADTQYFGPGTRLTVL.

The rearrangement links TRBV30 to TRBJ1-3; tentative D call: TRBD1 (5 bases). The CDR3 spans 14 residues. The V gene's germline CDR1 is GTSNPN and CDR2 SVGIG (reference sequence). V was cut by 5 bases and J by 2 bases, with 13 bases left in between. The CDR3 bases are TGTGCCTGGCGGGGCCCAGGGCCTGGAAACACCATATATTTT. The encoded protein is CAWRGPGPGNTIYF. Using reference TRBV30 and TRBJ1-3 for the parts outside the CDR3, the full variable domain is SQTIHQWPATLVQPVGSPLSLECTVEGTSNPNLYWYRQAAGRGLQLLFYSVGIGQISSEVPQNLSASRPQDRQFILSSKKLLLSDSGFYLCAWRGPGPGNTIYFGEGSWLTVV.

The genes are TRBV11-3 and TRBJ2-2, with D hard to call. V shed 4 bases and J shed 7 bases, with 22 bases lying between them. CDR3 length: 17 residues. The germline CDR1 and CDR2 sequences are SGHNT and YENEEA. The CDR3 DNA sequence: TGTGCCAGCAGCTCGGGTGCCCTAGGGTCTGGTAACGGGGAGCTGTTTTTT. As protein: CASSSGALGSGNGELFF.

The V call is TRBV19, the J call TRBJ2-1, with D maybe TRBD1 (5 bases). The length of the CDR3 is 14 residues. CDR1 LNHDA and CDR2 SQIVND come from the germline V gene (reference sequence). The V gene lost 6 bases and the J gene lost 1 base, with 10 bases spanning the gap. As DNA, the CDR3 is TGTGCCAGTAGGATATCAGGGTCCTACAATGAGCAGTTCTTC. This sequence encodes CASRISGSYNEQFF.

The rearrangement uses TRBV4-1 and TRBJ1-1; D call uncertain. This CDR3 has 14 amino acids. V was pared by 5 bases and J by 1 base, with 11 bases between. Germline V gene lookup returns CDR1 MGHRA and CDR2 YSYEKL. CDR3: CASSIQQENTEAFF. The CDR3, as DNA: TGCGCCAGCAGCATCCAACAAGAGAACACTGAAGCTTTCTTT.

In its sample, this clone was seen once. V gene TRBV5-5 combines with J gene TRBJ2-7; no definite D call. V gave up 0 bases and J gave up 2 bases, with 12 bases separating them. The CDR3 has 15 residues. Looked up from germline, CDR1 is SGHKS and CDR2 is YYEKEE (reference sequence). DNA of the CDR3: TGTGCCAGCAGCTTGGTTGGGCGCCCTACCTACGAGCAGTACTTC. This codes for CASSLVGRPTYEQYF.

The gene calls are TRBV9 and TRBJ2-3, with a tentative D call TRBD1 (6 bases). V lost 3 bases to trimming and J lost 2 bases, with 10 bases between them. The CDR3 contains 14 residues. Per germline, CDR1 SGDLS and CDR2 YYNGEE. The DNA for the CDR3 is TGTGCCAGCAGCGAGACAGGCACCACAGATACGCAGTATTTT. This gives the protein CASSETGTTDTQYF.

For the CDR3, the DNA is TGCGCCAGCAGCCAAGTTGGAAGGGGATTGGAGACCCAGTACTTC. Amino acids: CASSQVGRGLETQYF. V usage is TRBV4-1 and J usage is TRBJ2-5; maybe TRBD1 (5 bases). Between the trimmed V and J ends, which lost 1 base and 5 bases, there was a span of 14 bases. The CDR3 consists of 15 residues. CDR1 is MGHRA and CDR2 is YSYEKL in the germline V gene.

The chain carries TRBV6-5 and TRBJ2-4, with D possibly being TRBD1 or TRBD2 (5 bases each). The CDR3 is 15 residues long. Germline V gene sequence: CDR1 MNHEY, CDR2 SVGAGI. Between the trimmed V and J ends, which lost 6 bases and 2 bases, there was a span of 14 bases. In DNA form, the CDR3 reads TGTGCCAGCAGCCGGGACCCCCTCCCCAAAAACATTCAGTACTTC. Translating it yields CASSRDPLPKNIQYF.

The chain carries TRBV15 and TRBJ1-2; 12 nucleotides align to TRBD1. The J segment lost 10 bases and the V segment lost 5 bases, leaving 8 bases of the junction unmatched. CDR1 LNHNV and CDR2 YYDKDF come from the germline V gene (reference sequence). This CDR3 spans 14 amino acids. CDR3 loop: CATSPTGTGGAYTF. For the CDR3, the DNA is TGTGCCACCAGCCCCACCGGGACAGGGGGCGCCTACACCTTC.

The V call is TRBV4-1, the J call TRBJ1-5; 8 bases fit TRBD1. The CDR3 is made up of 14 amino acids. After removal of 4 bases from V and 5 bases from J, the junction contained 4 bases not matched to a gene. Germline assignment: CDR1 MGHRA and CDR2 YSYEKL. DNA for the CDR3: TGCGCCAGCAGCCCAGGGGGCGTCGATCAGCCCCAGCATTTT. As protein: CASSPGGVDQPQHF.